Listed below are T cell receptor beta chains from one sample, sequenced in a study of T cells in Graves' hyperthyroidism and ophthalmopathy. TCRdb analysed the multiplex PCR reads with MiXCR anew, one entry per CDR3 protein. The sample shows fewer than 900,000 distinct CDR3 sequences, around 17% of them seen only once. Source material: blood. These receptors were taken from a man younger than 35 with Graves' hyperthyroidism. The CDR3 runs from the conserved cysteine through the conserved F or W. A D gene is named only where the DNA matches it firmly. Rows give clone size only sometimes, using once, few, many, or a class for an expanded clone.

J,V,size,D,DNA,CDR3
TRBJ2-2,TRBV24-1,many,-,TGTGCCACCGACGGAGGGACGAACACCGGGGAGCTGTTTTTT,CATDGGTNTGELFF
TRBJ2-5,TRBV5-1,few,-,TGCGCCAGCAGCTTGGGAGAGCAAGAGACCCAGTACTTC,CASSLGEQETQYF
TRBJ2-2,TRBV6-6,many,TRBD1,TGTGCCAGCAGTTACGGAGGACAGGGGCCCGGGGAGCTGTTTTTT,CASSYGGQGPGELFF
TRBJ2-7,TRBV28,many,TRBD1,TGTGCCAGCACCTTATTACCGGGACAGAGCTACGAGCAGTACTTC,CASTLLPGQSYEQYF
TRBJ2-7,TRBV2,many,-,TGTGCCAGCAGGTTGGGTTGGGGCTACGAGCAGTACTTC,CASRLGWGYEQYF
TRBJ2-5,TRBV27,few,TRBD1,TGTGCCAGCAGTTTGGTCACAGGGGACGATAGGTACTTC,CASSLVTGDDRYF
TRBJ2-7,TRBV20-1,few,-,TGCAGTGCTAGGCTGGACACCTCCTACGAGCAGTACTTC,CSARLDTSYEQYF
TRBJ2-2,TRBV20-1,many,TRBD2,TGCAGTGCTAGAGCGGCTAGCGGTACGAACACCGGGGAGCTGTTTTTT,CSARAASGTNTGELFF
TRBJ2-7,TRBV2,-,TRBD1,TGTGCCAGCAGGAGGGGGACAGGCCACGAGCAGTACTTC,CASRRGTGHEQYF
TRBJ1-1,TRBV2,-,TRBD1,TGTGCCAGCAGTGGGACAGGGGGGCCAATGAACACTGAAGCTTTCTTT,CASSGTGGPMNTEAFF
TRBJ1-6,TRBV20-1,-,TRBD1,TGCAGTGCTGGAGCCGGGGGACAGGGGTCGGGGAAGCCCCTCCACTTT,CSAGAGGQGSGKPLHF
TRBJ2-7,TRBV6-2/TRBV6-3,many,TRBD2,TGTGCCGGGGGGCGAGCGGGAGACTACGAGCAGTACTTC,CAGGRAGDYEQYF
TRBJ2-2,TRBV12-3/TRBV12-4,many,-,TGTGCCAGCAGTTTTGTTAGCGGAAACACCGGGGAGCTGTTTTTT,CASSFVSGNTGELFF
TRBJ2-6,TRBV28,many,-,TGTGCCAGCAGTTCACGCCCGAGCTCTGGGGCCAACGTCCTGACTTTC,CASSSRPSSGANVLTF
TRBJ2-3,TRBV18,many,-,TGTGCCAGCTCACACACAAACCGAGATACGCAGTATTTT,CASSHTNRDTQYF
TRBJ2-1,TRBV5-4,few,TRBD2,TGTGCCAGCAGCTCTGGACTAGCGGCAAACAATGAGCAGTTCTTC,CASSSGLAANNEQFF
TRBJ2-1,TRBV11-2,few,TRBD2,TGTGCCAGCAGTCGCCTTCAGCGGGGTGACAATGAGCAGTTCTTC,CASSRLQRGDNEQFF
TRBJ2-2,TRBV14,-,TRBD2,TGTGCCAGCAGCCAAGTCCTAGCGGGAGGGCCAAGAGGAGTCGGGGAGCTGTTTTTT,CASSQVLAGGPRGVGELFF
TRBJ2-1,TRBV2,many,-,TGTGCCAGCATCGGCAGCGAATACAATGAGCAGTTCTTC,CASIGSEYNEQFF
TRBJ2-3,TRBV11-2,many,TRBD1,TGTGCCAGCAGCTTAGGGACAGGAGCGGACACAGATACGCAGTATTTT,CASSLGTGADTDTQYF
TRBJ1-1,TRBV30,many,-,TGTGCCTGGAGTGTCCCGGGAAGTTGGAACACTGAAGCTTTCTTT,CAWSVPGSWNTEAFF
TRBJ1-1,TRBV5-1,many,TRBD1,TGCGCCAGCAGCTACAGGGGAAGTGAAGCTTTCTTT,CASSYRGSEAFF
TRBJ2-7,TRBV28,many,-,TGTGCCAGCAGTTTACTCCGGGACGCAACCTACGAGCAGTACTTC,CASSLLRDATYEQYF
TRBJ2-7,TRBV18,few,TRBD1,TGTGCCAGCTCACCAAGGACAGGGACCAACGAGCAGTACTTC,CASSPRTGTNEQYF
TRBJ2-4,TRBV27,-,-,TGTGCCAGCAGTCTGGGCGCCCTGATGGCCAAAAACATTCAGTACTTC,CASSLGALMAKNIQYF
TRBJ2-1,TRBV20-1,once,TRBD2,TGCAGTGCTAGAACCTACTTTAGCGGGAGTCTCCATGAGCAGTTCTTC,CSARTYFSGSLHEQFF
TRBJ2-3,TRBV24-1,many,TRBD2,TGTGCCACCAGTGACCCACTAGCGGGAGTCTCAGATACGCAGTATTTT,CATSDPLAGVSDTQYF
TRBJ2-5,TRBV20-1,many,-,TGCAGTCCGTCGAAGGGGAAGGAGACCCAGTACTTC,CSPSKGKETQYF
TRBJ2-3,TRBV19,-,TRBD2,TGTGCCAGTAGTACCGTGTTGGGGCTAGCGGGAGCACCAGATACGCAGTATTTT,CASSTVLGLAGAPDTQYF
TRBJ2-2,TRBV30,-,-,TGTGCCTGGAGTGTAAGGTCCGGGGAGCTGTTTTTT,CAWSVRSGELFF
TRBJ2-2,TRBV19,-,TRBD2,TGTGCCAGTAGTAGCGTCACGGGACTAGCGGGAGTTGGCACCGGGGAGCTGTTTTTT,CASSSVTGLAGVGTGELFF
TRBJ2-5,TRBV28,-,-,TGTGCCAGCAGTTTAAGGAACAGGGAGGAGACCCAGTACTTC,CASSLRNREETQYF
TRBJ1-2,TRBV28,-,-,TGTGCCAGCACCTCGGGTATCAACTATGGCTACACCTTC,CASTSGINYGYTF
TRBJ2-7,TRBV14,-,-,TGTGCCAGCAGCCAAGGACGAGTTCTCTCCTACAATGAGCAGTACTTC,CASSQGRVLSYNEQYF
TRBJ2-7,TRBV24-1,few,TRBD2,TGTGCCACCAGTGATTCGGGACTAGCGCCGTACGAGCAGTACTTC,CATSDSGLAPYEQYF
TRBJ2-5,TRBV28,many,-,TGTGCCAGCAGTCCAGACGATGGGGAGACCCAGTACTTC,CASSPDDGETQYF
TRBJ2-3,TRBV3-1,few,TRBD1,TGTGCCAGCAGCCCCGACAGGGGAGGAGCAGATACGCAGTATTTT,CASSPDRGGADTQYF
TRBJ2-7,TRBV6-5,-,TRBD2,TGTGCCAGCAGTTACACTAGCGGGGGACCCCTTGAGCAGTACTTC,CASSYTSGGPLEQYF
TRBJ2-1,TRBV7-9,many,-,TGTGCCAGCAGCCCGTCCGGGACACGCTACAATGAGCAGTTCTTC,CASSPSGTRYNEQFF
TRBJ1-1,TRBV6-1,many,TRBD1,TGTGCCAGCAGTTGGGACCCTGGGACAGGGGATAGTAGCACTGAAGCTTTCTTT,CASSWDPGTGDSSTEAFF
TRBJ2-6,TRBV11-3,-,TRBD2,TGTGCCAGCAGCCCAACTAGCGGGAGTACTGGGGCCAACGTCCTGACTTTC,CASSPTSGSTGANVLTF
TRBJ2-2,TRBV19,-,-,TGTGCCAGTACGACGGGACCCAACACCGGGGGGCTGTTTTTT,CASTTGPNTGGLFF
TRBJ1-2,TRBV12-3/TRBV12-4,-,-,TGTGTCAGTAGCCAGGGGTACTATGGCTACACCTTC,CVSSQGYYGYTF
TRBJ2-3,TRBV9,many,-,TGTGCCAGCAGCGTAGGGGGAACTTCGGGCACAGATACGCAGTATTTT,CASSVGGTSGTDTQYF
TRBJ2-1,TRBV12-5,-,TRBD2,TGTGCTAGTGGTTTGGCCCGGACTAGTTCTGTCCATGAGCAGTTCTTC,CASGLARTSSVHEQFF
TRBJ2-5,TRBV12-5,many,TRBD1,TGTGCTAGTGGTTTGGCATATTTTCGACAGGGGCCGTATGGGGAGACCCAGTACTTC,CASGLAYFRQGPYGETQYF
TRBJ1-5,TRBV25-1,-,-,TGTGCCAGCAGTGAATGGTCAGGACAGTCGAATAGCAATCAGCCCCAGCATTTT,CASSEWSGQSNSNQPQHF
TRBJ2-1,TRBV30,few,TRBD2,TGTGCCTGGAGTGTAGGCGGGAGTGAGGAGCAGTTCTTC,CAWSVGGSEEQFF
TRBJ1-1,TRBV28,many,-,TGTGCCAGCAGTCCTCATCGGGAAGGCCCCGCGGCTTTCTTT,CASSPHREGPAAFF
TRBJ1-1,TRBV4-1,few,TRBD1,TGCGCCAGCAGCCTTGCCGGGACAGCGAACACTGAAGCTTTCTTT,CASSLAGTANTEAFF
TRBJ1-5,TRBV12-3/TRBV12-4,once,TRBD1,TGTGCCAGCAGTTATGACAGGGTGGATAGCAATCAGCCCCAGCATTTT,CASSYDRVDSNQPQHF
TRBJ2-7,TRBV28,few,-,TGTGCCAGCAGTGTAGTATATCCTAGAGACTACGAGCAGTACTTC,CASSVVYPRDYEQYF
TRBJ2-1,TRBV5-1,many,-,TGCGCCAGCAGCTTGGGGGGCCCCTATACCAGCTCCTACAATGAGCAGTTCTTC,CASSLGGPYTSSYNEQFF
TRBJ2-7,TRBV28,many,-,TGTGCCAGCAGTATTAAGCCCGGGGAGCAGTACTTC,CASSIKPGEQYF
TRBJ2-1,TRBV29-1,few,TRBD2,TGCAGCGTTGGGCGGGAGGGGGACTACAATGAGCAGTTCTTC,CSVGREGDYNEQFF
TRBJ1-2,TRBV3-1,many,TRBD1,TGTGCCAGCAGCCCAGTAGGTACAGGGGAAAATGGCTACACCTTC,CASSPVGTGENGYTF
TRBJ1-5,TRBV28,-,-,TGTGCCAGCAGTCCGGCGGGGGGCGGGCAGCCCCAGCATTTT,CASSPAGGGQPQHF
TRBJ1-5,TRBV9,many,TRBD1,TGTGCCAGCAGCGCCGGGACAGGCAATCAGCCCCAGCATTTT,CASSAGTGNQPQHF